This TCR beta chain was captured by sequencing in a study of T-cell reconstitution after alpha-beta-depleted transplantation in children. Findings and limits, study-wide: Reports say that about two months after transplant, the alpha-beta T cells came out of several hundred graft clones that had expanded. From surviving recipient T cells and thymic progenitors came the high day-60 TCRbeta diversity observed in some patients. Hyperexpanded clones declined; after one year, newly produced T cells mostly supplied diversity.

This sample's TCRbeta library carried unique molecular identifier barcodes. TCRdb independently ran MiXCR on the PCR reads; one entry per CDR3 protein. The repertoire has 350,000 to 500,000 distinct CDR3 sequences, roughly two fifths of them found once; the top ten carry 25% to 30%. The ends were cut back, 2 bases at V and 5 bases at J, with 12 bases in the middle. Germline V lookup: CDR1 MNHEY, CDR2 SVGAGI. The CDR3 runs 14 residues. To note about this clonotype: Its antigen is undetermined.

Sequencing was performed on PBMCs, taken before TCRalphabeta/CD19-depleted stem cell transplant. V and J are TRBV6-5 and TRBJ2-5, with D perhaps matching TRBD2 (5 bases). This clonotype originated in a girl aged 2 to 10 with aplastic anemia, due to receive a stem cell transplant. In DNA form, the CDR3 reads TGTGCCAGCAGTTACACGGAGGTTGGGGAGACCCAGTACTTC. It translates to CASSYTEVGETQYF.